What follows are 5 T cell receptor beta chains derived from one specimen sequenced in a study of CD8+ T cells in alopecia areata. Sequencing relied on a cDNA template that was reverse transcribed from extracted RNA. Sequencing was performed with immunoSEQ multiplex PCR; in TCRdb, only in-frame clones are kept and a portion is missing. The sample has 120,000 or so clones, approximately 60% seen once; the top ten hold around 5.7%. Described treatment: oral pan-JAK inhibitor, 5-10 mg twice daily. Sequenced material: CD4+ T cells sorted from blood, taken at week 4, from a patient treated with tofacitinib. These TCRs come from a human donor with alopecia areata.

The CDR3 DNA follows: TGTGCCAGCAGCCAACCCCAGGGTCGGGTCGGCGAGCAGTACTTC. This codes for CASSQPQGRVGEQYF. The rearrangement uses TRBV7-2 and TRBJ2-7, with D perhaps TRBD1 (5 bases). CDR3 size: 15 residues. Germline loops: CDR1 SGHTA, CDR2 FQGNSA. Trimming left V 5 bases short and J 6 bases short, with 20 bases between.

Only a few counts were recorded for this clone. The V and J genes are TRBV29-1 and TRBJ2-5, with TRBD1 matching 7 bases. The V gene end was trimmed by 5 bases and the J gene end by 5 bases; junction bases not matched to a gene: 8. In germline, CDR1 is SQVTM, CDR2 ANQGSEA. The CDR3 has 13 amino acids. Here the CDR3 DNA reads TGCAGCGTTTTGAAAGGGGGCGCGGAGACCCAGTACTTC. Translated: CSVLKGGAETQYF.

The CDR3 is CSAGTGTSEQYF. The DNA for the CDR3 is TGCAGCGCGGGGACAGGGACCTCCGAGCAGTACTTC. The V gene is TRBV29-1, the J gene TRBJ2-7; 9 nucleotides align to TRBD1. This CDR3 region has 12 residues. Germline CDR1 SQVTM, CDR2 ANQGSEA. V shed 7 bases, J shed 6 bases, and the junction held 7 bases outside the gene matches.

Written as DNA, the CDR3 is TGTGCCAGCAGCGCTGACAGGGGGCGCGGGGAGACCCAGTACTTC. Encoded protein: CASSADRGRGETQYF. V and J are TRBV9 and TRBJ2-5; 10 positions agree with TRBD1. Germline assignment: CDR1 SGDLS and CDR2 YYNGEE. The CDR3 extends over 15 amino acids. With V trimmed by 3 bases and J by 5 bases, 7 bases remained unmatched.

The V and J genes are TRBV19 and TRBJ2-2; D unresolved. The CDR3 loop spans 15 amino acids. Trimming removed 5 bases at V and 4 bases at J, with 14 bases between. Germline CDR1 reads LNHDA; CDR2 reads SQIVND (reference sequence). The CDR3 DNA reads TGTGCCAGTAGTCCACAACTTGCAAGCACCGGGGAGCTGTTTTTT. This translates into CASSPQLASTGELFF. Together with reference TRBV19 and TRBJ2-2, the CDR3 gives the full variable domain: DGGITQSPKYLFRKEGQNVTLSCEQNLNHDAMYWYRQDPGQGLRLIYYSQIVNDFQKGDIAEGYSVSREKKESFPLTVTSAQKNPTAFYLCASSPQLASTGELFFGEGSRLTVL.